This T cell receptor (beta chain) was observed in a study of cytomegalovirus exposure and HLA in healthy donors. A multiplex PCR was run with 60 Vbeta primers and 13 Jbeta primers. The table came from immunoSEQ multiplex PCR; TCRdb's copy has only in-frame clones and leaves some out. The table shows around 88,000 clones, with about 74% occurring only once. The germline V and J ends were trimmed by 3 bases and 3 bases, with 7 bases remaining between them. Germline lookup yields CDR1 SGHNT and CDR2 YYREEE (reference sequence). This CDR3 is built from 13 residues. The clonotype was recovered from a male donor in good health and CMV-seronegative. Sequencing used PBMCs. The rearrangement links TRBV5-4 to TRBJ2-1; D gene unclear. The CDR3 spells CASSSGHYNEQFF. Here the CDR3 DNA reads TGTGCCAGCAGCTCCGGTCACTACAATGAGCAGTTCTTC.